This entry is about one T cell receptor beta chain. The antigen is not known. The V end lost 3 bases, the J end lost 3 bases, and 14 bases lay between the germline ends. In germline, CDR1 is GTSNPN, CDR2 SVGIG (reference sequence). This CDR3 has 14 residues. The entry originates in a study of radiotherapy plus CTLA-4 blockade in lung cancer. General study findings and limits: Early shifts in blood T cell clones, with interferon-beta, reportedly predicted response best.

Sequenced by immunoSEQ multiplex PCR; TCRdb stores in-frame clones only, minus some. The sample lists roughly 92,000 clones; approximately 83% were seen once. The TCR comes from a human donor with non-small cell lung cancer who had a partial response to radiotherapy plus ipilimumab. Here the sequenced sample was peripheral blood, taken from a patient treated with radiotherapy plus ipilimumab. The chain combines TRBV30 with TRBJ1-1, with D unresolved. Written as DNA, the CDR3 is TGTGCCTGGAGGTCCGCGGGGATGGACACTGAAGCTTTCTTT. As protein: CAWRSAGMDTEAFF.